These T cell receptor beta chains were read from a single sample in a study of blood T cell repertoires in COVID-19. Generated by immunoSEQ multiplex PCR, the TCRdb table keeps only in-frame clones and is missing some. Counted here are nearly 70,000 clones, around nine tenths occurring once; the ten biggest clones make up 7.3%. Input material: peripheral blood. These receptors came from a man aged 35-49 years with COVID-19, enrolled during active disease. Each CDR3 is given with its conserved first and last residue. The D gene is left open where the match is weak. The listing skips clone size in some rows; elsewhere it reads once, few, many or a size class.

size,D,V,J,DNA,CDR3
-,TRBD1,TRBV19,TRBJ1-5,TGTGCCAGTAGGGCAGGGGGCGCGGGCAATCAGCCCCAGCATTTT,CASRAGGAGNQPQHF
-,TRBD2,TRBV13,TRBJ2-7,TGTGCCAGCAGCGCCAAGGCGGGAGCTCCCTACGAGCAGTACTTC,CASSAKAGAPYEQYF
-,TRBD2,TRBV5-6,TRBJ2-5,TGTGCCAGCAGCTCCGGGACTAGCGGGGGGGACAAAGAGACCCAGTACTTC,CASSSGTSGGDKETQYF
-,TRBD1,TRBV27,TRBJ1-4,TGTGCCAGCAGTAAGCCGGGACAGGGAGCTAATGAAAAACTGTTTTTT,CASSKPGQGANEKLFF
few,-,TRBV10-2,TRBJ1-1,TGCGCCAGCAGTGAGAGTAGGGGAGCTTTCTTT,CASSESRGAFF
-,TRBD1,TRBV30,TRBJ1-1,TGTGCCTGGAGCACTCGACAGGGAAGGCACACTGAAGCTTTCTTT,CAWSTRQGRHTEAFF
-,-,TRBV11-2,TRBJ1-2,TGTGCCAGCAGCTTACAGGACTCTTATGGCTACACCTTC,CASSLQDSYGYTF
-,TRBD2,TRBV29-1,TRBJ2-3,TGCAGCGTTGAAGCTCTAGCGGGGGGGCCAGATACGCAGTATTTT,CSVEALAGGPDTQYF
-,-,TRBV5-1,TRBJ1-5,TGCGCCAGCAGCCCCCTCGCGGGGGGCTTAGGCAATCAGCCCCAGCATTTT,CASSPLAGGLGNQPQHF
-,-,TRBV24-1,TRBJ1-3,TGTGCCACCTCAAAGGACTCCAAGAGCTCTGGAAACACCATATATTTT,CATSKDSKSSGNTIYF
-,TRBD1,TRBV6-5,TRBJ2-3,TGTGCCAGCACCGGGTCGGCAGGGGGCGCAGATACGCAGTATTTT,CASTGSAGGADTQYF